This record covers a single TCR beta chain. Its antigen is not known. PCR used 60 Vbeta primers and 13 Jbeta primers. TCRdb's copy holds only in-frame clones and misses some; the assay was immunoSEQ multiplex PCR. The sample spans 200,000 or so clones; the ten largest clones claim approximately 0.74%. Trimming removed 5 bases from V and 6 bases from J; junction bases left unmatched: 5. The length of the CDR3 is 14 residues. The germline CDR1 and CDR2 sequences are LGHNA and YSLEER. This entry is derived from a study of cytomegalovirus exposure and HLA in healthy donors. The overall study: Genotyping showed roughly 76% of fewer than 500 donors falling in the Caucasian-associated ancestry cluster. Findings and limits, study-wide: Presence/absence comparisons presumed near-even sequencing depth among donors. Cytomegalovirus association was listed for 150 to 200 TCR beta chains.

Donors sampled were nominally healthy, though unrecorded immune exposures were likely. The chain carries TRBV4-3 and TRBJ1-5, with TRBD1 matching 9 bases. Sequenced sample: PBMCs. The TCR originated in a boy aged 5-17 years in good health and CMV-seronegative. This chain's CDR3 is CASSSAQGAQPQHF. The CDR3 bases are TGCGCCAGCAGCTCAGCACAGGGGGCTCAGCCCCAGCATTTT.